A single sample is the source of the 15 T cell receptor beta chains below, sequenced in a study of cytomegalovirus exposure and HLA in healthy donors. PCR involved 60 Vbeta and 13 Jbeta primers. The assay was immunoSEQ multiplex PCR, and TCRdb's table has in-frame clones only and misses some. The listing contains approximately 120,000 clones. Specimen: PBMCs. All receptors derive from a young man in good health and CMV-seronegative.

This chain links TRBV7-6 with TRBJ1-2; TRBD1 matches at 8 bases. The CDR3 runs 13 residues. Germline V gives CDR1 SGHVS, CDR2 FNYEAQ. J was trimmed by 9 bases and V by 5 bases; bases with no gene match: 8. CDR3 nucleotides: TGTGCCAGCAGCCCCGACAGGGGAAGTAGCTACACCTTC. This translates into CASSPDRGSSYTF.

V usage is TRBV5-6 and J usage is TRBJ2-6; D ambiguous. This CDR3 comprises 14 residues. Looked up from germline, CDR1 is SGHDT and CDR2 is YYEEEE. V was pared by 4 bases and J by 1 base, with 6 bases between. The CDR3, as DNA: TGTGCCAGCAGCCCTAGGTCTGGGGCCAACGTCCTGACTTTC. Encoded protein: CASSPRSGANVLTF.

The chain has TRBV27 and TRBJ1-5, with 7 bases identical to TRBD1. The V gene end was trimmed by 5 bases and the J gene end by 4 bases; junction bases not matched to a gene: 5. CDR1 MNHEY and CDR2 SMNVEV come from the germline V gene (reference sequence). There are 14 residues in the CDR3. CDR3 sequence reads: CASSPTGTNQPQHF. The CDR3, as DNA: TGTGCCAGCAGTCCGACAGGGACAAATCAGCCCCAGCATTTT.

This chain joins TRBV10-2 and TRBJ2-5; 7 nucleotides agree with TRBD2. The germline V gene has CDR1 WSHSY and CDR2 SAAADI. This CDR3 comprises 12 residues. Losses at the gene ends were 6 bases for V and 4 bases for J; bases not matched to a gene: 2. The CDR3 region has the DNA TGCGCCAGCAGCGTAGCGGGAGAGACCCAGTACTTC. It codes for CASSVAGETQYF.

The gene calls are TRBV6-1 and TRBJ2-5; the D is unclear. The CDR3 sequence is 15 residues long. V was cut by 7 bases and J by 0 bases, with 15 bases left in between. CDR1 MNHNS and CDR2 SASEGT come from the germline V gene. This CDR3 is CASMAVFGHQETQYF. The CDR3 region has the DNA TGTGCCAGCATGGCGGTTTTTGGCCACCAAGAGACCCAGTACTTC.

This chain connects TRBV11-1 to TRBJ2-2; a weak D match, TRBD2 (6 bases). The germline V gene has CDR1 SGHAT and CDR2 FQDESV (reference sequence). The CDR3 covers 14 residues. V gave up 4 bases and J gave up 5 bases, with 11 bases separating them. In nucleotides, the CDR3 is TGTGCCAGCAGCTCTAGGAGGGTGACCGGGGAGCTGTTTTTT. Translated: CASSSRRVTGELFF. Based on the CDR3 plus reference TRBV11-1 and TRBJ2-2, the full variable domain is EAEVAQSPRYKITEKSQAVAFWCDPISGHATLYWYRQILGQGPELLVQFQDESVVDDSQLPKDRFSAERLKGVDSTLKIQPAELGDSAMYLCASSSRRVTGELFFGEGSRLTVL.

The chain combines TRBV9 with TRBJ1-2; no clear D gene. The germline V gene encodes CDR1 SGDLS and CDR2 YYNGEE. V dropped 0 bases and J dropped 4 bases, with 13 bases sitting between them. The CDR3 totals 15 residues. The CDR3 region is CASSVGGGAVYGYTF. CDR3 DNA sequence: TGTGCCAGCAGCGTAGGTGGAGGAGCCGTCTATGGCTACACCTTC. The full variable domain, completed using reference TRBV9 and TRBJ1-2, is DSGVTQTPKHLITATGQRVTLRCSPRSGDLSVYWYQQSLDQGLQFLIQYYNGEERAKGNILERFSAQQFPDLHSELNLSSLELGDSALYFCASSVGGGAVYGYTFGSGTRLTVV.

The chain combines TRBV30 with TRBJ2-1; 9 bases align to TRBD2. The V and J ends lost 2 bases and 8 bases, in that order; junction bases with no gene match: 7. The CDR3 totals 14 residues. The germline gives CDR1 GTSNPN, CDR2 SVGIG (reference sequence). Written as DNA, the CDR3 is TGTGCCTGGAGTACCAGCGGGGGGTCATATGAGCAGTTCTTC. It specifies CAWSTSGGSYEQFF.

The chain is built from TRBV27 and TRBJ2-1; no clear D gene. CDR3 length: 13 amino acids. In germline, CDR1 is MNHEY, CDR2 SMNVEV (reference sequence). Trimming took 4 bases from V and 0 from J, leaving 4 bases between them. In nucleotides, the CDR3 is TGTGCCAGCAGTTCCCACTCCTACAATGAGCAGTTCTTC. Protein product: CASSSHSYNEQFF.

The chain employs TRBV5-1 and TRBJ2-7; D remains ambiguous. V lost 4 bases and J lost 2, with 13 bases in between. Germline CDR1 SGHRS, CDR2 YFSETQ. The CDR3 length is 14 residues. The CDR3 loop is CASSIGAVAYEQYF. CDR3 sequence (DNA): TGCGCCAGCAGCATTGGAGCAGTAGCCTACGAGCAGTACTTC.

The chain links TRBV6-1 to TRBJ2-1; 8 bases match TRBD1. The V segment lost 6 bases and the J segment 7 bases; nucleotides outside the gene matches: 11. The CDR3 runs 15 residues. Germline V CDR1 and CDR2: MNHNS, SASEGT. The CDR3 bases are TGTGCCAGCAGGGCGAGGACAGGGTTCGGGAATGAGCAGTTCTTC. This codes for CASRARTGFGNEQFF.

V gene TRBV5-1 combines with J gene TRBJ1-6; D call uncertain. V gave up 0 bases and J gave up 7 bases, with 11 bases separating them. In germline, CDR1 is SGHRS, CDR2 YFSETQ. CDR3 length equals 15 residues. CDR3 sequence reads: CASSLGLAANSPLHF. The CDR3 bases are TGCGCCAGCAGCTTGGGCTTGGCAGCGAATTCACCCCTCCACTTT. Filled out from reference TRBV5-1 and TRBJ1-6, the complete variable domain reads KAGVTQTPRYLIKTRGQQVTLSCSPISGHRSVSWYQQTPGQGLQFLFEYFSETQRNKGNFPGRFSGRQFSNSRSEMNVSTLELGDSALYLCASSLGLAANSPLHFGNGTRLTVT.

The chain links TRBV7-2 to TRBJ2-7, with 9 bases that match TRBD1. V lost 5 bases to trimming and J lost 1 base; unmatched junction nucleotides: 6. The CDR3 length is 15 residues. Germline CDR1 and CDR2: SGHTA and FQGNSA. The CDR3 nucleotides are TGTGCCAGCAGCCTTCACAGGGGGCGATCCTACGAGCAGTACTTC. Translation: CASSLHRGRSYEQYF.

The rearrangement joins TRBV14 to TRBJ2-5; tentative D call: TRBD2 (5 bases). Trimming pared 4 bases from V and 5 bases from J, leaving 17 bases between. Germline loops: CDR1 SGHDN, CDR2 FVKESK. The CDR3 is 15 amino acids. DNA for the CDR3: TGTGCCAGCAGCCCAGGCACCATCCGCGGGGAGACCCAGTACTTC. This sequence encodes CASSPGTIRGETQYF. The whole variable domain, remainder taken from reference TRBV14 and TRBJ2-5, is EAGVTQFPSHSVIEKGQTVTLRCDPISGHDNLYWYRRVMGKEIKFLLHFVKESKQDESGMPNNRFLAERTGGTYSTLKVQPAELEDSGVYFCASSPGTIRGETQYFGPGTRLLVL.

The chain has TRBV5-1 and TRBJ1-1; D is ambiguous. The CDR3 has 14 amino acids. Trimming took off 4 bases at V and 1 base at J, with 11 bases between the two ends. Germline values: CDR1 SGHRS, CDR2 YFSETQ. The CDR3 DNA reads TGCGCCAGCAGCACCAACACCGCGAACACTGAAGCTTTCTTT. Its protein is CASSTNTANTEAFF. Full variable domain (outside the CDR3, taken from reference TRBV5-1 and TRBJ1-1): KAGVTQTPRYLIKTRGQQVTLSCSPISGHRSVSWYQQTPGQGLQFLFEYFSETQRNKGNFPGRFSGRQFSNSRSEMNVSTLELGDSALYLCASSTNTANTEAFFGQGTRLTVV.